The 5 T cell receptor beta chains presented below share a single source sample, sequenced in a study of response to subunit inactivated influenza vaccine. In TCRdb, the RT-PCR reads were re-called with MiXCR into one record per CDR3 protein. The sample yields about 800,000 distinct CDR3 sequences, 20% to 25% seen once. This specimen was PBMCs from blood, taken roughly 5 days after vaccination. These TCRs come from a man aged 50-60 years who received an inactivated influenza vaccine.

The table lists this clonotype with a few counts. The gene calls are TRBV12-3 or TRBV12-4 and TRBJ2-1, with D perhaps given as TRBD1 or TRBD2 (5 bases each). The CDR3 spans 16 residues. V was clipped by 6 bases and J by 0 bases, with 15 bases between them. CDR3 in amino acids: CASSPGQSGSYNEQFF. CDR3 bases: TGTGCCAGCAGCCCCGGACAAAGCGGCTCCTACAATGAGCAGTTCTTC.

V is TRBV11-2 and J is TRBJ2-7; tentative D call: TRBD2 (6 bases). V was shortened by 5 bases and J by 6 bases, with 14 bases between the two germline ends. The CDR3 runs 13 residues. Germline V gene sequence: CDR1 SGHAT, CDR2 FQNNGV. The chain's CDR3 is CASSPVSAGEQYF. The CDR3 region has the DNA TGTGCCAGCAGCCCAGTCTCAGCGGGCGAGCAGTACTTC.

The V call is TRBV29-1, the J call TRBJ2-5; D is perhaps TRBD2 (5 bases). Germline assignment: CDR1 SQVTM and CDR2 ANQGSEA. V gave up 4 bases and J gave up 4 bases, with 10 bases separating them. The CDR3 has 12 residues. The CDR3 coding sequence is TGCAGCGTTGGGATGGCGGGAGAGACCCAGTACTTC. It encodes CSVGMAGETQYF.

This clonotype was recorded a few times. The genes are TRBV28 and TRBJ2-7; 11 nucleotides match TRBD2. V gave up 0 bases and J gave up 3 bases; unmatched junction bases: 7. The CDR3 is 17 amino acids. CDR1 and CDR2 (germline): MDHEN, SYDVKM. This CDR3 is CASSLWPSGRRFYEQYF. The CDR3, as DNA: TGTGCCAGCAGTTTATGGCCTAGCGGGAGGAGGTTCTACGAGCAGTACTTC.

This clonotype was detected only a few times. The rearrangement links TRBV20-1 to TRBJ1-2, with D possibly being TRBD1 (5 bases). V lost 1 base and J lost 7, with 16 bases in between. Germline CDR1 is DFQATT and CDR2 is SNEGSKA (reference sequence). CDR3 length: 14 amino acids. The CDR3 DNA is TGCAGTGCTAGAGTCATAGAGGGGCGTGGTGGCTACACCTTC. Amino acid sequence: CSARVIEGRGGYTF.